This T cell receptor (beta chain) is drawn from a study of response to subunit inactivated influenza vaccine. Only a few counts were recorded for this clonotype. The CDR3 runs 17 residues. Germline assignment: CDR1 SNHLY and CDR2 FYNNEI. V dropped 8 bases and J dropped 6; count of bases not matched to a gene: 20. TCRdb reprocessed the RT-PCR reads via MiXCR and lists one record per CDR3 protein. This repertoire shows fewer than 750,000 distinct CDR3 sequences, approximately 15% found once; its top ten account for 8.5% to 14%. Here the sequenced sample was PBMCs from blood, taken less than 13 days after vaccination. This sequence was found in a man in his fifties who received an inactivated influenza vaccine. This chain joins TRBV2 and TRBJ2-3, with 7 nucleotides matching TRBD2. In nucleotides, the CDR3 is TGTGCCAGCCGCCCCGCCCTAGCGGAACCCCTTGGGGATACGCAGTATTTT. Translating it yields CASRPALAEPLGDTQYF.